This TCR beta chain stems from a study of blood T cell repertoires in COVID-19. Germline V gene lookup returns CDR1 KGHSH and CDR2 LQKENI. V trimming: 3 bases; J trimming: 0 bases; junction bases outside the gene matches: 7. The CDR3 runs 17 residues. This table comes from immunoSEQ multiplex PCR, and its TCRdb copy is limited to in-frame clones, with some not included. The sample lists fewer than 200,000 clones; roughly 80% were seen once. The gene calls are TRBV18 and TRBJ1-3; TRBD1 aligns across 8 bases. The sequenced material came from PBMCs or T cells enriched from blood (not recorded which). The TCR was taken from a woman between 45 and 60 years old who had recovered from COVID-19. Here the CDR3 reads CASSPQQTGDSGNTIYF. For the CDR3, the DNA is TGTGCCAGCTCACCTCAGCAGACAGGGGACTCTGGAAACACCATATATTTT.